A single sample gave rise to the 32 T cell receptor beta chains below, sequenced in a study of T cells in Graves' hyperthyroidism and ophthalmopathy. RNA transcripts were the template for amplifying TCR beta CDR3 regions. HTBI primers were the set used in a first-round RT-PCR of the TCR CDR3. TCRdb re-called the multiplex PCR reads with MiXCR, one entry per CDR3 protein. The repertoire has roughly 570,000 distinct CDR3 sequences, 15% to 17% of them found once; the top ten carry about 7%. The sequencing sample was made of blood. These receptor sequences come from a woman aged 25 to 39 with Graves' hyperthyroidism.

The CDR3 is CASSQGTRGFYEQFF. As DNA, the CDR3 is TGTGCCAGCAGCCAGGGGACTAGAGGGTTCTATGAGCAGTTCTTC. The rearrangement links TRBV5-5 to TRBJ2-1, with TRBD2 identical over 8 bases. CDR1 SGHKS and CDR2 YYEKEE come from the germline V gene (reference sequence). Trimming cost V 4 bases and J 8 bases; bases outside gene matches: 11. This CDR3 is 15 amino acids long.

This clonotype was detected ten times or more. This CDR3 is CASSYWTGNGYTF. CDR3 coding DNA: TGTGCCAGCAGTTACTGGACAGGGAATGGCTACACCTTC. This chain uses TRBV27 with TRBJ1-2, with 8 nucleotides matching TRBD1. The CDR3 contains 13 residues. The germline V gene has CDR1 MNHEY and CDR2 SMNVEV (reference sequence). The J segment lost 6 bases and the V segment lost 4 bases, leaving 4 bases of the junction unmatched.

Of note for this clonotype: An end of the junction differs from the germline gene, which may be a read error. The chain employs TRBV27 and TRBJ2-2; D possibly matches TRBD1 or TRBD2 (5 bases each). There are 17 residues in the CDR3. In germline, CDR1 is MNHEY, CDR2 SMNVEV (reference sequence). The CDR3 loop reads CASSLNPGTANTGEPFF. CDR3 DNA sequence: TGTGCCAGCAGTTTAAACCCCGGGACCGCCAACACCGGGGAGCCGTTTTTT.

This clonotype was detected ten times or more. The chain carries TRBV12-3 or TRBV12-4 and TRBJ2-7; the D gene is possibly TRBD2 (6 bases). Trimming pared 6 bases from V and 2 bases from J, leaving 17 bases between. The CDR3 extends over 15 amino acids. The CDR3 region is CASSATGGNPYEQYF. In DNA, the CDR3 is TGTGCCAGCAGCGCAACTGGGGGGAACCCCTACGAGCAGTACTTC.

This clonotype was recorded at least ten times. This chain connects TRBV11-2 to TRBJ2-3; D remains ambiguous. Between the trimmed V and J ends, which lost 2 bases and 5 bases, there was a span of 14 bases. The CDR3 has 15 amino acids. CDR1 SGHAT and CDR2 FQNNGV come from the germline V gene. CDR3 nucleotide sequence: TGTGCCAGCAGCTTAAGGAGCCGCTCCCAAGATACGCAGTATTTT. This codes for CASSLRSRSQDTQYF.

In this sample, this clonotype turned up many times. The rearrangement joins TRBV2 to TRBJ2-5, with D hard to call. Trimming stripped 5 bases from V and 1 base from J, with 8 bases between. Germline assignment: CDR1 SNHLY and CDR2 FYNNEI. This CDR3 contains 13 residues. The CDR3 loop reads CASSRTVQETQYF. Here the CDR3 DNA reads TGTGCCAGCAGTAGGACGGTCCAAGAGACCCAGTACTTC.

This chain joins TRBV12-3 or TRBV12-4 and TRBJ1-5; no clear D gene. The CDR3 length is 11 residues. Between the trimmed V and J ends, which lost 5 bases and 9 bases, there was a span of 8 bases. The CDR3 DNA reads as TGTGCCAGCAGTAGAACGGGGCCCCAGCATTTT. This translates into CASSRTGPQHF.

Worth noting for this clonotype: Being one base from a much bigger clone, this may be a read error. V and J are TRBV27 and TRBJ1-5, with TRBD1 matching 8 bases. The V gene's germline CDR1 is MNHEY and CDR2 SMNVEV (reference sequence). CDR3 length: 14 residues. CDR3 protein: CASSSGQGGQPQRF. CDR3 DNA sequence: TGTGCCAGCAGTTCCGGACAGGGAGGTCAGCCCCAGCGTTTT.

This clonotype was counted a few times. The DNA for the CDR3 is TGTGCCAGCCTGGACAGGGACCCACTCGGCTACACCTTC. Encoded protein: CASLDRDPLGYTF. V gene TRBV28 combines with J gene TRBJ1-2, with TRBD1 matching 8 bases. The germline V gene encodes CDR1 MDHEN and CDR2 SYDVKM. V was pared by 8 bases and J by 8 bases, with 10 bases of the junction left unmatched. There are 13 residues in the CDR3.

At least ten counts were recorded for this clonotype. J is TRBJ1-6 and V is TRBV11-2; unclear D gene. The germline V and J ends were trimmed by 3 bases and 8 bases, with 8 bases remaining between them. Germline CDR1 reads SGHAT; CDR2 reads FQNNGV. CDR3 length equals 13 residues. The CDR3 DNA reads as TGTGCCAGCAGCTTTTCTCGGGATTCACCCCTCCACTTT. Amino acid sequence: CASSFSRDSPLHF.

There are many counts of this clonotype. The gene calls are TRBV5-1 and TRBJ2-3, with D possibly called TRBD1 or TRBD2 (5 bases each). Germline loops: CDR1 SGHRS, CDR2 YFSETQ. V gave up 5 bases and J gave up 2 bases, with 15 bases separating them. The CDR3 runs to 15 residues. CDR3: CASSNDWGTTDTQYF. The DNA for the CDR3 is TGCGCCAGCAGTAACGACTGGGGGACCACAGATACGCAGTATTTT.

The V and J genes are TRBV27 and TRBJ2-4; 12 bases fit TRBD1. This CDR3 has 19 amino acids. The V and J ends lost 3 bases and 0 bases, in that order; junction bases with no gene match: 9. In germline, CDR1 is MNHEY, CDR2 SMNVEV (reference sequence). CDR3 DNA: TGTGCCAGCAGTTTGACCGGGACAGGGGGCTTCCTAGCCAAAAACATTCAGTACTTC. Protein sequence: CASSLTGTGGFLAKNIQYF.

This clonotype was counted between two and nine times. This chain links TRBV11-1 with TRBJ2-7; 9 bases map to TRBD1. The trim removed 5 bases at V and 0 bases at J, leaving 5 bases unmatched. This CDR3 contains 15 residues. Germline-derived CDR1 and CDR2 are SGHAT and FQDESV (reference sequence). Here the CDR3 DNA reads TGTGCCAGCAGCACAAACAGGGGGCTCTCCTACGAGCAGTACTTC. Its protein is CASSTNRGLSYEQYF.

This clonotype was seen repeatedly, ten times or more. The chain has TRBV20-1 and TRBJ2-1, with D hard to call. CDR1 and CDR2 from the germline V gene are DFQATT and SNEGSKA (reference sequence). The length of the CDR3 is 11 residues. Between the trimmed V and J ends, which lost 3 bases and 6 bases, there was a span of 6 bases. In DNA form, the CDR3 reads TGCAGTGCTAGGTTTGGCAATGAGCAGTTCTTC. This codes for CSARFGNEQFF.

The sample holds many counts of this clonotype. The CDR3 region has the DNA TGTGCCAGCAGCCGAACCAGAGAAAAACTGTTTTTT. It specifies CASSRTREKLFF. This chain connects TRBV2 to TRBJ1-4; D gene unclear. Deletions cut 6 bases from V and 8 bases from J, with 10 bases between. The CDR3 extends over 12 amino acids. Per the germline V gene, CDR1 is SNHLY and CDR2 is FYNNEI.

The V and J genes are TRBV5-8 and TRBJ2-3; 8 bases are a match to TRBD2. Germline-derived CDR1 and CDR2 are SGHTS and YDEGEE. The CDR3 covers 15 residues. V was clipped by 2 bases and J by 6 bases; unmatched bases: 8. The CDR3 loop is CASSFPGLGGDTQYF. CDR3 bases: TGTGCCAGCAGCTTTCCGGGACTAGGAGGGGATACGCAGTATTTT.

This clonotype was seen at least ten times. The CDR3 sequence is CASGLAGAYNEQFF. The CDR3 nucleotides are TGTGCCAGCGGACTAGCGGGGGCCTACAATGAGCAGTTCTTC. This chain links TRBV5-5 with TRBJ2-1; 13 nucleotides match TRBD2. The V gene's germline CDR1 is SGHKS and CDR2 YYEKEE (reference sequence). The CDR3 consists of 14 residues. The junction had 0 bases not matched to a gene; V was cut back by 7 bases and J by 2 bases. Looking up the rest from reference TRBV5-5 and TRBJ2-1 gives the full variable domain: DAGVTQSPTHLIKTRGQQVTLRCSPISGHKSVSWYQQVLGQGPQFIFQYYEKEERGRGNFPDRFSARQFPNYSSELNVNALLLGDSALYLCASGLAGAYNEQFFGPGTRLTVL.

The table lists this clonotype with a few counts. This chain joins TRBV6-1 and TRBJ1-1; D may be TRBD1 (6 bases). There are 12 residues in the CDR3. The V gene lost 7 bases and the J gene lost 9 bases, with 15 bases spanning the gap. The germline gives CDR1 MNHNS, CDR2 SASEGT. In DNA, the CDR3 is TGTGCCAGCACAAGCAGGGGATGGCAAGCTTTCTTT. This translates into CASTSRGWQAFF.

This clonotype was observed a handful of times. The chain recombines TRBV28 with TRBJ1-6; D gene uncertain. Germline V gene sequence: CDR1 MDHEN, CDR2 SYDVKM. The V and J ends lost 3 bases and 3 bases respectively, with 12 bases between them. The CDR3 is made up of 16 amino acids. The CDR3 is CASSFVGELYNSPLHF. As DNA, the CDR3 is TGTGCCAGCAGTTTTGTTGGGGAGCTCTATAATTCACCCCTCCACTTT.

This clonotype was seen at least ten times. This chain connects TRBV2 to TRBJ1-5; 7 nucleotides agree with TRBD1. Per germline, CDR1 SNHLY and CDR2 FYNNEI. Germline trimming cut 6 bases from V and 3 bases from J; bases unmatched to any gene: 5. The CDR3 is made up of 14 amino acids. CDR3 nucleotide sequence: TGTGCCAGCAGAAGGGGGCAGGCCAATCAGCCCCAGCATTTT. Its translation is CASRRGQANQPQHF.

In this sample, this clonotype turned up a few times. CDR3 sequence (DNA): TGTGCCACCAGCACCGACAGGGTGCTAGCCTACGAGCAGTACTTC. This codes for CATSTDRVLAYEQYF. The V and J genes are TRBV15 and TRBJ2-7; 7 bases align to TRBD1. The CDR3 totals 15 residues. Germline V lookup: CDR1 LNHNV, CDR2 YYDKDF (reference sequence). Trimming at V came to 4 bases and at J to 2 bases, leaving 8 bases not matched to a gene.

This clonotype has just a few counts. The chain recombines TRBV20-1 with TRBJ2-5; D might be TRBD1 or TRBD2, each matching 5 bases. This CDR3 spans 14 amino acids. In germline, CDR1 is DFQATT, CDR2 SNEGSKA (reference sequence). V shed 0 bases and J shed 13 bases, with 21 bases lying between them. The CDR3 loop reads CSARDLDSAAEAYF. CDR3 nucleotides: TGCAGTGCTAGAGATCTCGACAGCGCGGCGGAGGCGTACTTC.

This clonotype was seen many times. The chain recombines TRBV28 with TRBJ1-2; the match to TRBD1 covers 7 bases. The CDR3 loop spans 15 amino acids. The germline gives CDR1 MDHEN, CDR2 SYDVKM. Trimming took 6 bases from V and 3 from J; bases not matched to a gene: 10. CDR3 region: CASSPPPTGDYGYTF. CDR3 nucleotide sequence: TGTGCCAGCAGCCCTCCACCTACAGGGGACTATGGCTACACCTTC.

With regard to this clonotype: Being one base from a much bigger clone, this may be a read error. CDR3 amino acids: CASSQEENTGPKNIQHF. The DNA for the CDR3 is TGTGCCAGCAGCCAAGAAGAGAATACCGGGCCAAAAAACATTCAGCACTTC. The chain recombines TRBV3-2 with TRBJ2-4. TRBV3-2 is labeled a pseudogene. The CDR3 has 17 amino acids.

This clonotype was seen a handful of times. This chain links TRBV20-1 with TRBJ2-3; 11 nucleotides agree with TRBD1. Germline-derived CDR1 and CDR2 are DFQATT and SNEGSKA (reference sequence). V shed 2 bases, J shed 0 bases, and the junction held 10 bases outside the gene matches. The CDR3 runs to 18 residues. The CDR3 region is CSARNTGTGGYSTDTQYF. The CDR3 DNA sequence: TGCAGTGCTAGAAATACCGGGACAGGGGGTTATAGCACAGATACGCAGTATTTT.

In DNA form, the CDR3 reads TGTGCCAGCAGCATACACCCCTCCCGGGGCCGCGGAGGCTACACCTTC. It is translated as CASSIHPSRGRGGYTF. V is TRBV27 and J is TRBJ1-2, with D possibly being TRBD1 (5 bases). The length of the CDR3 is 16 residues. Germline V lookup: CDR1 MNHEY, CDR2 SMNVEV (reference sequence). Trimming removed 6 bases at V and 8 bases at J, with 25 bases between.

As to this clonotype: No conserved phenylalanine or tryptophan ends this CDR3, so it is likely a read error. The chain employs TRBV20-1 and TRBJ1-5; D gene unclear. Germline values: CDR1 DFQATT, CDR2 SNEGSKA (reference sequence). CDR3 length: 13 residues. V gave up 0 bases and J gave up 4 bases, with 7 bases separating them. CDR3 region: CSARDPENQPQHL. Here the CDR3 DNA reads TGCAGTGCTAGAGATCCTGAGAATCAGCCCCAGCATCTT.

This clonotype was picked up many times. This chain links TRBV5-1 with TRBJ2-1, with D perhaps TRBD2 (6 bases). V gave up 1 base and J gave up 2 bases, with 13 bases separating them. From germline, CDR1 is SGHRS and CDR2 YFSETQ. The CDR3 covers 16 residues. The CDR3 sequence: CASSLFGGNPYNEQFF. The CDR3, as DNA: TGCGCCAGCAGCTTGTTCGGCGGGAACCCCTACAATGAGCAGTTCTTC.

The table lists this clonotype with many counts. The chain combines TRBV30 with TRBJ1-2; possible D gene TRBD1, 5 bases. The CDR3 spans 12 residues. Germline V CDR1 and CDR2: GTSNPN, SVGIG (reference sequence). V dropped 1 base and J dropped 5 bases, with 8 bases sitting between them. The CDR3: CAWSGGRYGYTF. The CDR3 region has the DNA TGTGCCTGGAGTGGGGGCCGGTATGGCTACACCTTC.

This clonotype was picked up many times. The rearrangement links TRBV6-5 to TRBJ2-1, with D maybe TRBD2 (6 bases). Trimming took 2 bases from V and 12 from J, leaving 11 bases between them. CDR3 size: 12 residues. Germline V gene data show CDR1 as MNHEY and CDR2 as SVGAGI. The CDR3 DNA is TGTGCCAGCAGTTACGATCGGGAGTCGCAGTTCTTC. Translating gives CASSYDRESQFF.

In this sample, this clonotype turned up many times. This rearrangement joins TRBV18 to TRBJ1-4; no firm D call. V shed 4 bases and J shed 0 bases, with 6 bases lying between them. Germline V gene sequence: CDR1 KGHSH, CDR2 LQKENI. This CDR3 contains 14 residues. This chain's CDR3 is CASSRAPTNEKLFF. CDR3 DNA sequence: TGTGCCAGCTCACGGGCCCCAACTAATGAAAAACTGTTTTTT.

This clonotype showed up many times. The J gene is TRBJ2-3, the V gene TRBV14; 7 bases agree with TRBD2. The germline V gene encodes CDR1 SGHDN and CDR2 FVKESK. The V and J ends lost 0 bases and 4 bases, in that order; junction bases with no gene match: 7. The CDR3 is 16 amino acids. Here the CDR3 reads CASSQDPGLEADTQYF. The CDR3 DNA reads TGTGCCAGCAGCCAAGATCCCGGACTAGAGGCAGATACGCAGTATTTT.